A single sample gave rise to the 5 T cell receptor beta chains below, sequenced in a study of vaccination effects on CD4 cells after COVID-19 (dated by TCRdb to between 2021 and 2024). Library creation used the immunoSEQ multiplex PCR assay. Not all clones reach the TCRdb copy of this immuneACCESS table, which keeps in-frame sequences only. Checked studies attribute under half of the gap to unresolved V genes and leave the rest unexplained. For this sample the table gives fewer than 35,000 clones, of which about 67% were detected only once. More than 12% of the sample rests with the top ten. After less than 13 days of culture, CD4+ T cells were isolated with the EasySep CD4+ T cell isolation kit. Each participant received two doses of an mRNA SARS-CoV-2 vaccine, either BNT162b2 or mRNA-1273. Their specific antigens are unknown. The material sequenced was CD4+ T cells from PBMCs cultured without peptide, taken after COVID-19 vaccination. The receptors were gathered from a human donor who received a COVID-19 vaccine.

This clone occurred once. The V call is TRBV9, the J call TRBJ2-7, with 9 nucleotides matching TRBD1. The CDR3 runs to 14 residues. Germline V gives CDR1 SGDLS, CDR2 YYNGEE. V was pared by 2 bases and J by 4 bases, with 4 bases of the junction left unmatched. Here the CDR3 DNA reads TGTGCCAGCAGCGTCCGGGACAGGGCGTACGAGCAGTACTTC. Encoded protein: CASSVRDRAYEQYF.

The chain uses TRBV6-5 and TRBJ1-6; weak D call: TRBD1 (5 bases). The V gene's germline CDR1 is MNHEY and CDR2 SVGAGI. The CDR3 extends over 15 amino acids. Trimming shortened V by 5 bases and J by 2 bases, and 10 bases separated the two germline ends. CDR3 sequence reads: CASSQGGTYNSPLHF. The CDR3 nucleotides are TGTGCCAGCAGTCAGGGAGGGACCTATAATTCACCCCTCCACTTT.

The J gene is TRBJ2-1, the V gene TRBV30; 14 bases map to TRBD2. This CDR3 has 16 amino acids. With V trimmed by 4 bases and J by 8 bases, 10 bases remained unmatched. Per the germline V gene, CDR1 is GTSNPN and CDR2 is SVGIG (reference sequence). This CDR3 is CAWTMGLAGAMDEQFF. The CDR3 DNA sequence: TGTGCCTGGACCATGGGACTAGCGGGAGCAATGGATGAGCAGTTCTTC.

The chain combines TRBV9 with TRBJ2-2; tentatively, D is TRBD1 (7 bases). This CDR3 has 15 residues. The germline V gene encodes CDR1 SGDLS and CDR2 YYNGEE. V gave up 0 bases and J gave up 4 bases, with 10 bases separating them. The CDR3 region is CASSVGQGGTGELFF. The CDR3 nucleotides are TGTGCCAGCAGCGTAGGCCAGGGGGGCACCGGGGAGCTGTTTTTT.

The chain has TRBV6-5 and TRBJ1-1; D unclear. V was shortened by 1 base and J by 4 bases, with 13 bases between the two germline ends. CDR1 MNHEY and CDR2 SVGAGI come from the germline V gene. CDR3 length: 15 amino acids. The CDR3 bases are TGTGCCAGCAGTTACTTTACGGGGATAGGCACTGAAGCTTTCTTT. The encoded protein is CASSYFTGIGTEAFF.